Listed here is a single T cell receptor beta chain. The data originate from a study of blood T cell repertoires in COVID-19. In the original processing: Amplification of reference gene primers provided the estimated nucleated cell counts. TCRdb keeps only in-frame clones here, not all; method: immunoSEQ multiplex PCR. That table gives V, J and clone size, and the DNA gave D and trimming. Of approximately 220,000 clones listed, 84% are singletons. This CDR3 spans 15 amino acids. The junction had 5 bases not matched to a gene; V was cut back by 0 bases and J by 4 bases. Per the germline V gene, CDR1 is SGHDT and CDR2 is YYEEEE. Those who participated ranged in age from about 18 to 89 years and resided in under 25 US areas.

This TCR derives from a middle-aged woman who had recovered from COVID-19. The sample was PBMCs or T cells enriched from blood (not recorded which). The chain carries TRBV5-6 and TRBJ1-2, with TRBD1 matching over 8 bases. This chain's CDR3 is CASSLVQGVTYGYTF. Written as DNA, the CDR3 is TGTGCCAGCAGCTTGGTACAGGGGGTGACCTATGGCTACACCTTC.